This T cell receptor beta chain was found in a study of blood T cells in healthy people across ages. Across the whole study: There was about one barcoded beta molecule captured by template switching per two T cells.

The germline V gene has CDR1 SGHRS and CDR2 YFSETQ. V lost 4 bases and J lost 3, with 14 bases in between. This CDR3 contains 14 residues. Primed by a sample-barcoded 5' primer and a J-beta primer mix, a second PCR proceeded for about 7 to 11 cycles. The authors tagged each cDNA molecule using a template-switch adaptor with 12 random nucleotides. Samples each returned at least 2.5 million CDR3-containing paired-end reads. TCRdb re-called the 5' RACE reads with MiXCR, one entry per CDR3 protein. Here the sample spans hundreds of thousands of distinct CDR3 sequences, 45% to 55% being singletons. This clonotype was counted between two and nine times.

The TCR comes from an elderly man in good health. Source material: blood. This chain uses TRBV5-1 with TRBJ2-7; tentatively, D is TRBD1 or TRBD2 (5 bases each). CDR3 bases: TGCGCCAGCAGCCCCGATGGGACCTACTACGAGCAGTACTTC. Its translation: CASSPDGTYYEQYF. Complete variable domain (other parts from reference TRBV5-1 and TRBJ2-7): KAGVTQTPRYLIKTRGQQVTLSCSPISGHRSVSWYQQTPGQGLQFLFEYFSETQRNKGNFPGRFSGRQFSNSRSEMNVSTLELGDSALYLCASSPDGTYYEQYFGPGTRLTVT.